Listed below are T cell receptor beta chains from one sample, sequenced in a study of tumour-infiltrating T cells in Burkitt lymphoma. The protocol was immunoSEQ multiplex PCR, while the TCRdb copy is restricted to in-frame clones and leaves out a portion. Of more than 45,000 clones listed, less than 40% were seen once; the top ten hold over 2.5%. Sequenced sample: tumor tissue. Receptors originate from a human donor with Burkitt lymphoma. The conserved cysteine and the conserved F or W are not part of the CDR3 here. A D gene is named only where the DNA matches it firmly. Clone size is given for some rows only: seen once, a few or many times, or a class if the clone is expanded.

TRBV6-5,.,few,ASSRTVYSNQPQH
TRBV28,.,.,ASSYGAVTYEQY
TRBV6-6,.,.,ASSYSGLSYEQY
TRBV4-3,.,few,ASRVAGANTEAF
TRBV6-1,TRBD1,.,ASSDRVRYGYT
TRBV9,TRBD1,few,ASSVSGTAAYEQY
TRBV29-1,.,few,SVREGYSNTEAF
TRBV6-6,.,few,ASRQDTNYGYT
TRBV7-9,.,once,ASSSSLEQY
TRBV7-2,.,few,ASSLMRASSYNEQF
TRBV4-3,.,.,ASSRLTGVYNSPLH
TRBV5-1,TRBD1,few,ASSWDRGDGTQY
TRBV4-2,.,.,ASGPGAGETQY
TRBV6-5,.,few,ASSYSAGRVPH
TRBV2,.,.,ASSPAPGARTEAF
TRBV5-1,TRBD1,.,ASSPYLGTGGEQY
TRBV27,TRBD2,.,ASSPISAGGYEQY
TRBV6-5,.,.,ASTGTPTETQY
TRBV27,TRBD1,few,ASSLWSGGTGNQPQH
TRBV7-6,TRBD2,few,ASSPTSGGATDTQY